This section outlines one T cell receptor (beta chain) sequence together with its context. This sample was included in a study of cytomegalovirus exposure and HLA in healthy donors. The PCR used 60 Vbeta and 13 Jbeta primers. The assay was immunoSEQ multiplex PCR, and TCRdb's table has in-frame clones only and misses some. The sample totals some 120,000 clones. This clonotype was obtained from a woman aged 55-75 years in good health and CMV-seronegative. Sequenced: PBMCs.

Written as DNA, the CDR3 is TGTGCCAGCAGCCAGTCTAGGACAGATACGCAGTATTTT. Translated, it gives CASSQSRTDTQYF. The gene calls are TRBV11-2 and TRBJ2-3; D call uncertain. Germline loops: CDR1 SGHAT, CDR2 FQNNGV. The CDR3 extends over 13 amino acids. Trimming removed 5 bases at V and 3 bases at J, with 9 bases between.